Detailed here is one T cell receptor beta chain. What it binds is not known. Germline V CDR1 and CDR2: MDHEN, SYDVKM. The J segment lost 0 bases and the V segment lost 5 bases, leaving 9 bases of the junction unmatched. The CDR3 spans 18 residues. This sample is drawn from a study of graft-versus-host responses after intestinal transplantation. Study information: Every recipient underwent anti-thymocyte globulin induction, then tacrolimus and steroids for two to four years.

General study results and limits: When patients had graft-donor T cell macrochimerism, their allografts held high graft-versus-host to host-versus-graft clonal ratios. The marrow of recipients harbored GvH clones, and ileum or blood showed some of them first. Declines in HvG clones occurring early post-transplant were associated with peak circulating GvH clone levels.

The assay was immunoSEQ multiplex PCR, and TCRdb's table has in-frame clones only and misses some. The sample carries about 88,000 clones, about 91% recorded once. The TCR was taken from a human donor who was the organ donor for an intestinal transplant. Material: unstimulated CD4+ T cells sorted from spleen or lymph node cells, obtained before transplant. V usage is TRBV28 and J usage is TRBJ2-5; TRBD2 agrees at 13 bases. The CDR3 region is CASSPGLAGTRYQETQYF. In nucleotides, the CDR3 is TGTGCCAGCAGTCCGGGACTAGCGGGGACCAGATACCAAGAGACCCAGTACTTC.